The clone carrying this TCR beta chain was recorded a few times. Antigen specificity is unknown. This record belongs to a study of identical twins. A universal primer binding site was introduced by template switching. The final cDNA contained unique molecular identifiers. TCRdb reprocessed the 5' RACE reads with MiXCR, giving one entry per CDR3 protein. Of about 200,000 distinct CDR3 sequences listed, less than 20% are singletons. Whole-study results and caveats: Out-of-frame alpha sequences that twins shared showed excess low generation probability.

Germline assignment: CDR1 SGHNT and CDR2 YENEEA. The V end lost 4 bases, the J end lost 9 bases, and 25 bases lay between the germline ends. This CDR3 contains 17 residues. The same data also contributed to another study, on T cells expressing NK-cell markers.

Material: CD8+ T cells sorted from blood. The clonotype was recovered from a woman younger than 30 in good health. V usage is TRBV11-3 and J usage is TRBJ2-1, with a possible D match to TRBD2 (6 bases). CDR3 in amino acids: CASSSQAGRGGWFEQFF. The CDR3 nucleotides are TGTGCCAGCAGCTCCCAGGCAGGGCGGGGTGGATGGTTTGAGCAGTTCTTC. Combining the CDR3 with reference TRBV11-3 and TRBJ2-1 gives the whole variable domain EAGVVQSPRYKIIEKKQPVAFWCNPISGHNTLYWYLQNLGQGPELLIRYENEEAVDDSQLPKDRFSAERLKGVDSTLKIQPAELGDSAVYLCASSSQAGRGGWFEQFFGPGTRLTVL.